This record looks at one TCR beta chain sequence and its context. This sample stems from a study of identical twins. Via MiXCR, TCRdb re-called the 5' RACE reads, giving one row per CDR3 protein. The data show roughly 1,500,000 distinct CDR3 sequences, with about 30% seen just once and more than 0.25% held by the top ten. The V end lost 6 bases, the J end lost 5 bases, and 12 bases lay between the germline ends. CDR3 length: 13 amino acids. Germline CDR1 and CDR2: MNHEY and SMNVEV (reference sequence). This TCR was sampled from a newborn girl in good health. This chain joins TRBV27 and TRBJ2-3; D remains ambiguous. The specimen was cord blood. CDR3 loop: CASSPALGDTQYF. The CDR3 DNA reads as TGTGCCAGCAGCCCCGCTCTAGGAGATACGCAGTATTTT.